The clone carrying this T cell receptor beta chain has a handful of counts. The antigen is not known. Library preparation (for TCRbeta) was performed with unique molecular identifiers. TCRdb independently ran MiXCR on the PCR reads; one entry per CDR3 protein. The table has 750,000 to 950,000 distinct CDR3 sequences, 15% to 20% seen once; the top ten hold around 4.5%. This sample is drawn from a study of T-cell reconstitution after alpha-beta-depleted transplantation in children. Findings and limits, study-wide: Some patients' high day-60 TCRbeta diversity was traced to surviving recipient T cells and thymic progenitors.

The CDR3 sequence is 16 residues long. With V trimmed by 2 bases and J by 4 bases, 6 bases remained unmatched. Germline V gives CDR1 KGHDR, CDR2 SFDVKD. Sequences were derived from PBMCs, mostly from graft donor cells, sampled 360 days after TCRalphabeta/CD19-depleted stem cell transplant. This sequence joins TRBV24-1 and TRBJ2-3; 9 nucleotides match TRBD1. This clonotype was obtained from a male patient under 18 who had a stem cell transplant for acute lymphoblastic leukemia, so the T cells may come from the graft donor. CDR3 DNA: TGTGCCACCAGTGATTCAGGACAGGGGTGGGCAGATACGCAGTATTTT. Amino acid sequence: CATSDSGQGWADTQYF.